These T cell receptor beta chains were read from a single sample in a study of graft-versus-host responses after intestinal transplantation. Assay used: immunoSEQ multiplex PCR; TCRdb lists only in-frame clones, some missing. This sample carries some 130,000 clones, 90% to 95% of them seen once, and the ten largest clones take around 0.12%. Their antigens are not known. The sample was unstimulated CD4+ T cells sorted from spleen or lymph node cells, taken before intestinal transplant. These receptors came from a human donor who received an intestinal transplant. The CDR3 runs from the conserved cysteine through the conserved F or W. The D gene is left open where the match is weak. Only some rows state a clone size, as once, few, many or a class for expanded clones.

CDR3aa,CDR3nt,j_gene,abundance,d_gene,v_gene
CASSSAGQSTDTQYF,TGCGCCAGCAGCTCAGCCGGACAGTCCACAGATACGCAGTATTTT,TRBJ2-3,once,.,TRBV5-1
CASSTRGASSYEQYF,TGTGCCAGCAGTACCCGGGGAGCCAGCTCCTACGAGCAGTACTTC,TRBJ2-7,.,.,TRBV6-5
CASSPAPGTGWGYTF,TGTGCCAGCAGCCCAGCTCCCGGGACAGGGTGGGGCTACACCTTC,TRBJ1-2,.,TRBD1,TRBV6-1
CASSFNAEGYEQYF,TGTGCCAGCAGCTTTAACGCCGAGGGGTACGAGCAGTACTTC,TRBJ2-7,.,.,TRBV11-2
CASSLAILAGETYEQYF,TGTGCCAGCAGCTTGGCCATACTAGCGGGAGAAACCTACGAGCAGTACTTC,TRBJ2-7,.,TRBD2,TRBV5-4
CASRRTGSEQYF,TGTGCCAGCCGCCGGACAGGGAGCGAGCAGTACTTC,TRBJ2-7,.,TRBD1,TRBV2
CSVGFKSSYNEQFF,TGCAGCGTTGGGTTCAAGAGCTCCTACAATGAGCAGTTCTTC,TRBJ2-1,.,.,TRBV29-1
CASSIGSGWGSYNEQFF,TGTGCCAGTAGTATAGGTAGCGGATGGGGCTCCTACAATGAGCAGTTCTTC,TRBJ2-1,.,.,TRBV19
CASNKQGAGEETQYF,TGTGCCAGCAACAAACAGGGGGCAGGAGAAGAGACCCAGTACTTC,TRBJ2-5,.,TRBD1,TRBV6-6
CASSDPGLSGPNQPQHF,TGTGCCAGTAGTGATCCGGGCCTCTCGGGGCCCAATCAGCCCCAGCATTTT,TRBJ1-5,.,.,TRBV19
CAWSVLGATNYGYTF,TGTGCCTGGAGTGTACTGGGGGCCACTAACTATGGCTACACCTTC,TRBJ1-2,.,.,TRBV30
CASSLWDGAGNTIYF,TGTGCTAGCAGCCTTTGGGACGGGGCTGGAAACACCATATATTTT,TRBJ1-3,.,.,TRBV7-7
CASSYGRNTEAFF,TGTGCCAGCAGTTACGGTCGCAACACTGAAGCTTTCTTT,TRBJ1-1,.,.,TRBV6-5
CASSAGQGSTDTQYF,TGTGCCAGCAGCGCCGGACAGGGGTCGACAGATACGCAGTATTTT,TRBJ2-3,.,TRBD1,TRBV9
CASIGGTVQETQYF,TGTGCCAGCATTGGGGGGACAGTTCAAGAGACCCAGTACTTC,TRBJ2-5,.,.,TRBV6-1
CSVDLGGREKLFF,TGCAGCGTTGATCTGGGGGGCAGAGAAAAACTGTTTTTT,TRBJ1-4,.,.,TRBV29-1
CASSLVPGVGEQYF,TGTGCCAGCAGCTTAGTCCCGGGAGTTGGCGAGCAGTACTTC,TRBJ2-7,.,.,TRBV7-2